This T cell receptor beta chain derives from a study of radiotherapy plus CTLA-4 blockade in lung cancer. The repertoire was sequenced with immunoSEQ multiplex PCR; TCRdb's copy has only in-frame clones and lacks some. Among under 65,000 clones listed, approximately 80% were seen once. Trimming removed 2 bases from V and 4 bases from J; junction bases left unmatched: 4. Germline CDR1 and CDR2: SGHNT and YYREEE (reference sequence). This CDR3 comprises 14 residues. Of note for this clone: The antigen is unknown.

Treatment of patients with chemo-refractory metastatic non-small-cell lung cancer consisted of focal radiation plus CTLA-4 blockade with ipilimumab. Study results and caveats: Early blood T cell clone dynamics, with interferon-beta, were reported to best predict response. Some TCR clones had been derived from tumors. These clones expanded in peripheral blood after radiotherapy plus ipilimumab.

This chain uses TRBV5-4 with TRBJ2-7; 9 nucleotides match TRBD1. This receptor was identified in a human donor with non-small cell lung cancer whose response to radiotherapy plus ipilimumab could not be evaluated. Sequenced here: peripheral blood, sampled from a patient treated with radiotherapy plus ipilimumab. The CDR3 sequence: CASSLRTGAYEQYF. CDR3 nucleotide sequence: TGTGCCAGCAGCTTAAGGACAGGGGCGTACGAGCAGTACTTC.